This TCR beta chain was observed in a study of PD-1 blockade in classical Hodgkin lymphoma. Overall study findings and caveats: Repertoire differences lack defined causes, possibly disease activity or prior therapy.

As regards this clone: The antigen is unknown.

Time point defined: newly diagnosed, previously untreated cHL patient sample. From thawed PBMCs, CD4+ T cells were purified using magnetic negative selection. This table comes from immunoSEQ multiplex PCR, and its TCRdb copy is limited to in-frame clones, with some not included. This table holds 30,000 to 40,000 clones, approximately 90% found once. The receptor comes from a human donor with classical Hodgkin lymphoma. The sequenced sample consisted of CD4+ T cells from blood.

CDR3 amino acids: CASRPMERSRADTQYF. CDR3 DNA: TGTGCCAGCAGGCCTATGGAGCGGTCTCGGGCAGATACGCAGTATTTT. The rearrangement joins TRBV7-9 to TRBJ2-3; a possible D gene is TRBD2 (5 bases). Germline CDR1 SEHNR, CDR2 FQNEAQ (reference sequence). This CDR3 region has 16 residues. The germline V and J ends were trimmed by 6 bases and 4 bases, with 20 bases remaining between them.